This TCR beta chain stems from a study of blood T cell repertoires in COVID-19. Study in general: Donors in the United States, Italy and Spain gave samples during acute or convalescent COVID-19. Nucleic acid was either cDNA or gDNA, and it came from T cells, B-cell-depleted T cells, or PBMCs.

In the study's own analysis: Reference gene primer amplification yielded estimated nucleated cell counts. Using immunoSEQ multiplex PCR, the repertoire was profiled, and TCRdb retains in-frame clones only, with some absent. V, J and clone size are taken as reported in that table, and D and trimming were inferred from the DNA itself. The repertoire holds roughly 200,000 clones, with around nine tenths as singletons. J lost 4 bases, V lost 3 bases, and 7 bases had no gene match. Germline V gene data show CDR1 as SGHAT and CDR2 as FQDESV (reference sequence). CDR3 length: 16 amino acids. Source material: peripheral blood. The chain is built from TRBV11-1 and TRBJ2-5; 11 bases match TRBD1. This sequence originates from a man aged 35-49 years with active or convalescent COVID-19. CDR3: CASSFRDRGYGETQYF. As DNA, the CDR3 is TGTGCCAGCAGCTTCCGGGACAGGGGGTACGGAGAGACCCAGTACTTC.